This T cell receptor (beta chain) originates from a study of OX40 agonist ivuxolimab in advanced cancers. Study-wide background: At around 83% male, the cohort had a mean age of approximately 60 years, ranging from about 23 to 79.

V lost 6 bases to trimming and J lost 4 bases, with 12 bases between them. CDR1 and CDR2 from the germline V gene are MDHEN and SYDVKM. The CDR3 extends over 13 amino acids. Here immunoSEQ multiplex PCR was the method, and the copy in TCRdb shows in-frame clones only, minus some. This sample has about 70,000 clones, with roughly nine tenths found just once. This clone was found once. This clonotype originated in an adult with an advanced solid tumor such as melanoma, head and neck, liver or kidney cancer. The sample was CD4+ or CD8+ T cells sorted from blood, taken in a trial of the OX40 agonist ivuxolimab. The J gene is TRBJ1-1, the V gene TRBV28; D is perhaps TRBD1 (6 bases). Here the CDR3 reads CASSQGIGTEAFF. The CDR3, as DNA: TGTGCCAGCAGCCAGGGGATTGGCACTGAAGCTTTCTTT.